These T cell receptor beta chains were read from a single sample in a study of beta chain features in type 1 diabetes. The repertoire was sequenced with immunoSEQ multiplex PCR; TCRdb's copy has only in-frame clones and lacks some. Altogether some 900,000 clones are present, roughly a sixth being singletons, with the ten largest covering 0.02% to 0.025%. Sequenced: naive CD4+ T cells from blood. These receptors came from a woman aged 18 to 35 in good health. The CDR3 runs from the conserved cysteine through the conserved F or W. The D gene is left open where the match is weak. The size field is filled for only some rows; it gives once, few, many or a size class.

CDR3,DNA,size,J,V,D
CASGGAGELFF,TGCGCCAGCGGTGGGGCCGGGGAGCTGTTTTTT,few,TRBJ2-2,TRBV5-1,NA
CASLRLGLYEQYF,TGTGCCAGCCTCCGACTAGGGTTATACGAGCAGTACTTC,few,TRBJ2-7,TRBV13,NA
CASRPGQGSEKLFF,TGTGCCAGCAGGCCCGGACAGGGGAGCGAAAAACTGTTTTTT,few,TRBJ1-4,TRBV6-5,TRBD1
CASSYKASSPDTQYF,TGTGCCAGCAGCTACAAAGCTAGCTCCCCAGATACGCAGTATTTT,few,TRBJ2-3,TRBV5-4,NA
CASSPSGRSHEQYF,TGTGCCAGCAGCCCTAGCGGGAGAAGCCACGAGCAGTACTTC,few,TRBJ2-7,TRBV7-2,TRBD2
CASSAGSNQPQHF,TGTGCCAGCAGTGCGGGGAGCAATCAGCCCCAGCATTTT,few,TRBJ1-5,TRBV6-4,NA
CASSFDGHSYEQYF,TGTGCCAGCAGCTTCGACGGACACTCCTACGAGCAGTACTTC,few,TRBJ2-7,TRBV7-2,NA
CASGFSYEQYF,TGTGCCAGCGGATTCTCCTACGAGCAGTACTTC,few,TRBJ2-7,TRBV2,NA
CASSLRGLAEYNEQFF,TGTGCCAGCAGCTTGAGGGGACTAGCGGAATACAATGAGCAGTTCTTC,NA,TRBJ2-1,TRBV7-9,TRBD2
CASSLSSVGSGTRSSSSYNEQFF,TGTGCCAGCAGTTTATCATCGGTGGGGAGCGGGACTCGATCTTCGAGCTCCTACAATGAGCAGTTCTTC,NA,TRBJ2-1,TRBV27,TRBD2